The sequence of this T cell receptor beta chain was determined in a study of cytomegalovirus exposure and HLA in healthy donors. Study context: Around 79 million unique TCRs, all from HLA-typed donors, were included in an early release of the data. Most genotyped donors, over 70% of 350 to 500, had Caucasian-associated genetic ancestry. General study findings and limits: The investigators catalogued 150 to 200 TCR beta chains as cytomegalovirus-associated. TCR beta V- and J-gene trimming was later associated with a missense DCLRE1C variant.

Details on this clone: What it binds is unknown.

Primers for the PCR totalled 60 Vbeta and 13 Jbeta. TCRdb keeps only in-frame clones here, not all; method: immunoSEQ multiplex PCR. The sample's table shows around 200,000 clones. Trimming cost V 3 bases and J 4 bases, with 15 bases left between them. CDR1 is MNHEY, CDR2 SVGAGI, per germline. The CDR3 consists of 15 residues. The sequencing sample was made of PBMCs. The rearrangement joins TRBV6-5 to TRBJ1-1; D is ambiguous. The receptor comes from a woman under 40 in good health and CMV-seropositive. The CDR3 region is CASSYSAEPGTEAFF. The CDR3 region has the DNA TGTGCCAGCAGTTATTCGGCGGAGCCTGGCACTGAAGCTTTCTTT.